These 5 T cell receptor beta chains originate from one sample sequenced in a study of blood T cell repertoires in COVID-19. Measured with immunoSEQ multiplex PCR; TCRdb has only the in-frame clones, and not every one. The sample lists 150,000 to 200,000 clones, approximately 80% seen once, with approximately 10% in the top ten. What was sequenced was peripheral blood. The receptors stem from a woman in her forties with COVID-19, enrolled during active disease.

The V gene is TRBV7-9, the J gene TRBJ1-3; D is ambiguous. CDR3 size: 12 residues. The V gene's germline CDR1 is SEHNR and CDR2 FQNEAQ (reference sequence). The ends were cut back, 5 bases at V and 4 bases at J, with 6 bases in the middle. The CDR3 DNA reads TGTGCCAGCAGCCGCAGGGGAAACACCATATATTTT. It is translated as CASSRRGNTIYF.

The chain is built from TRBV29-1 and TRBJ2-3; possibly TRBD2 for D (6 bases). The CDR3 runs to 14 residues. Germline loops: CDR1 SQVTM, CDR2 ANQGSEA. V was trimmed by 3 bases and J by 0 bases, leaving 10 bases between them. CDR3 loop: CSVDGAGSTDTQYF. The CDR3 DNA is TGCAGCGTTGATGGGGCGGGAAGCACAGATACGCAGTATTTT.

The chain joins TRBV27 to TRBJ2-3, with D perhaps matching TRBD2 (5 bases). Germline CDR1 reads MNHEY; CDR2 reads SMNVEV (reference sequence). The CDR3 length is 15 residues. The ends were cut back, 3 bases at V and 1 base at J, with 11 bases in the middle. CDR3: CASSFGLAGTDTQYF. CDR3 DNA sequence: TGTGCCAGCAGTTTCGGTCTAGCTGGCACAGATACGCAGTATTTT.

The gene calls are TRBV9 and TRBJ2-1; no clear D gene. Germline CDR1 reads SGDLS; CDR2 reads YYNGEE. The ends were cut back, 0 bases at V and 6 bases at J, with 16 bases in the middle. This CDR3 contains 16 residues. As DNA, the CDR3 is TGTGCCAGCAGCGTAGAGGTCGGAGTGCCGCGCAATGAGCAGTTCTTC. Translation gives CASSVEVGVPRNEQFF.

The CDR3 DNA reads as TGTGCCAGCAGCTCCGTTGGACAGGGGAGCTCCTACGAGCAGTACGTC. Translated, it gives CASSSVGQGSSYEQYV. The chain employs TRBV11-2 and TRBJ2-7; 9 nucleotides agree with TRBD1. The CDR3 consists of 16 residues. V trimming: 4 bases; J trimming: 0 bases; junction bases outside the gene matches: 7. Germline lookup yields CDR1 SGHAT and CDR2 FQNNGV.